The 2 T cell receptor delta chains reported below all come from one sample, sequenced in a study of delta chains in infants with herpesvirus infections. Reverse transcription of PBMC RNA used primers specific for the gamma and delta chains. TCRdb re-called clones from the RT-PCR reads using CATT. Of 1,100 or so delta-chain clones in the sample, around two fifths are singletons; the top ten hold 20%. Sequencing used peripheral blood, obtained at time point 3 of longitudinal follow-up. All receptors derive from a human donor who was a Ugandan infant, either HIV-exposed or HIV-unexposed (not recorded which).

The V gene is TRDV1, the J gene TRDJ1; 13 positions agree with TRDD3. The CDR3 is made up of 23 amino acids. V shed 0 bases and J 3 bases; nucleotides not matched to a gene: 22. CDR1 and CDR2 from the germline V gene are TSWWSYY and QGS. This CDR3 is CALGELGNVPSYSLGDTADKLIF. For the CDR3, the DNA is TGTGCTCTTGGGGAACTGGGGAACGTCCCATCTTACTCACTGGGGGATACGGCCGATAAACTCATCTTT.

This clone turned up a few times. V gene TRDV1 combines with J gene TRDJ1; 8 nucleotides match TRDD3. The germline gives CDR1 TSWWSYY, CDR2 QGS. This CDR3 spans 22 amino acids. J gave up 0 bases and V 2 bases, and 23 bases lay outside the gene matches. The CDR3 DNA sequence: TGTGCTCTTGGGGAAAGAAACCTACAGCCCTACTGGGGGGTGCTGTACACCGATAAACTCATCTTT. Amino acids: CALGERNLQPYWGVLYTDKLIF.